This paragraph reports one T cell receptor (beta chain). Antigen unknown. The sample has other DNA sequences that encode this CDR3 too. These data belong to a study of shared clonotypes between healthy human individuals. Study-wide background: CD8 memory received one plate per donor, CD8 naive two, CD4 memory three and CD4 naive three. Study results and limitations: Measured sharing among donors was expected to vary with sequencing depth. Sampling was confined to blood; repertoires within tissues likely differ.

The assay was immunoSEQ multiplex PCR, and TCRdb's table has in-frame clones only and misses some. The sample has around 1,900,000 clones, just under 95% seen once. The V and J ends lost 5 bases and 2 bases respectively, with 13 bases between them. CDR3 length: 14 residues. Germline V gives CDR1 MNHEY, CDR2 SMNVEV (reference sequence). Naive CD8 isolation took CD45RO-negative cells positively selected for CCR7 and excluded terminally differentiated effector memory CD45RA+ cells. Donors were healthy HIV-negative adults without recently reported acute infections or vaccinations. Sequenced: naive CD8+ T cells from PBMCs. The chain employs TRBV27 and TRBJ2-7; D perhaps matches TRBD1 (6 bases). The receptor's source is a man aged 18 to 29 in good health. Some clones in this sample may be carry-over from other donors' samples. The CDR3, as DNA: TGTGCCAGCAGTCCTCGGACAGCTACCTACGAGCAGTACTTC. Translation gives CASSPRTATYEQYF.